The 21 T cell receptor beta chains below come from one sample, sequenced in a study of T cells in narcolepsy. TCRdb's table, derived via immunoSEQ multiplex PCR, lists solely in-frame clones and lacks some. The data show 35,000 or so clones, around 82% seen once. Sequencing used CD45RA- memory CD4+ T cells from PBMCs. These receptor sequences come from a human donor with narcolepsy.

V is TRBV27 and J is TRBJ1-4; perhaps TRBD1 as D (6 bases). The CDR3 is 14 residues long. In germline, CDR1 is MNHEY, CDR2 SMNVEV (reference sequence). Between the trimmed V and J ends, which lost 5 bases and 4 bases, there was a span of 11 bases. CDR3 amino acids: CASSPRTVNEKLFF. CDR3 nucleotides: TGTGCCAGCAGTCCCCGGACAGTTAATGAAAAACTGTTTTTT. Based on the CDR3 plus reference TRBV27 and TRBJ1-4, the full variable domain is EAQVTQNPRYLITVTGKKLTVTCSQNMNHEYMSWYRQDPGLGLRQIYYSMNVEVTDKGDVPEGYKVSRKEKRNFPLILESPSPNQTSLYFCASSPRTVNEKLFFGSGTQLSVL.

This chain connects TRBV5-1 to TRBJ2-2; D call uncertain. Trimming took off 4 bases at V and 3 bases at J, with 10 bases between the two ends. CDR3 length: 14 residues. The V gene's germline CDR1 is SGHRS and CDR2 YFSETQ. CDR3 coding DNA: TGCGCCAGCAGCATAGGGTTCGACACCGGGGAGCTGTTTTTT. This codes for CASSIGFDTGELFF.

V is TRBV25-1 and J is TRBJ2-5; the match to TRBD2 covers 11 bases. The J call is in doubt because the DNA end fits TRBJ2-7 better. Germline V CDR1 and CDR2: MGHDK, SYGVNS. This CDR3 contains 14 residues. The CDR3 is CASRLAGELYEQYF. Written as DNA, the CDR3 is TGTGCCAGCAGACTAGCGGGGGAGCTCTACGAGCAGTACTTC.

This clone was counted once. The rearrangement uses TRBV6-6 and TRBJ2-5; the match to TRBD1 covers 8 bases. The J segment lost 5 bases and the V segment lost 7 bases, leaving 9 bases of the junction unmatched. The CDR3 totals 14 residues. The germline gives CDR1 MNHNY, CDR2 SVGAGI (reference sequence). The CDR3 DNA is TGTGCCAGCAAGAAACAGGGGGTCTCGGAGACCCAGTACTTC. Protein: CASKKQGVSETQYF.

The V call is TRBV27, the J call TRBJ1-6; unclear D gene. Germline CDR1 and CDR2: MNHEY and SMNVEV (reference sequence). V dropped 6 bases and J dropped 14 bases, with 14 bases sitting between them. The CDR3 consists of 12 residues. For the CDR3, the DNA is TGTGCCAGCAGCCCCACAGCCGAGACCCTCCACTTT. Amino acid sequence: CASSPTAETLHF.

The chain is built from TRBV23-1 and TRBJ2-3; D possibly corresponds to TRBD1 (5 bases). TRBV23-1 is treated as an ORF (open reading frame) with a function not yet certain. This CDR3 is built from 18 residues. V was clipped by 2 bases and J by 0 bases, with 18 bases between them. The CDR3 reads CASSQGAAPPLSTDTQYF. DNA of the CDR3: TGCGCCAGCAGTCAAGGGGCAGCTCCCCCCCTTAGCACAGATACGCAGTATTTT.

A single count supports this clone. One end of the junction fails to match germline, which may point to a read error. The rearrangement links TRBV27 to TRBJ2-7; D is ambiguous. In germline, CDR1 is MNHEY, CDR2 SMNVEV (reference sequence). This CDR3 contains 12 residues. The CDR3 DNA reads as TGTGCCAGCACCCAACCCCCCGCAGGCCTGGACTTC. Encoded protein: CASTQPPAGLDF.

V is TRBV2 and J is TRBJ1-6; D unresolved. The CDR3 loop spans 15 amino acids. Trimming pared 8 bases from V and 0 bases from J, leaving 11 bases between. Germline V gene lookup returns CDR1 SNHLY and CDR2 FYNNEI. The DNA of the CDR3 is TGTGCCAGCGGAGACTCGAGCTCCTATAATTCACCCCTCCACTTT. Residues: CASGDSSSYNSPLHF.

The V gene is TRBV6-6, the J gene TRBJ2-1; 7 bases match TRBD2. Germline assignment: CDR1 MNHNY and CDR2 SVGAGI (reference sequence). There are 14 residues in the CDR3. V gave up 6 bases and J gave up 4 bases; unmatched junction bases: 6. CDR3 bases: TGTGCCAGCAGCTACCGGGGGGAGTACAATGAGCAGTTCTTC. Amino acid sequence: CASSYRGEYNEQFF.

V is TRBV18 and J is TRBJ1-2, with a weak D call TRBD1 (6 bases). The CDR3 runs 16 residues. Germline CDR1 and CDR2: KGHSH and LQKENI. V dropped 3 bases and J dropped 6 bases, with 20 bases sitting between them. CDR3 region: CASSPTGPRPGDGYTF. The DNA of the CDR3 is TGTGCCAGCTCACCCACAGGCCCAAGACCAGGGGATGGCTACACCTTC.

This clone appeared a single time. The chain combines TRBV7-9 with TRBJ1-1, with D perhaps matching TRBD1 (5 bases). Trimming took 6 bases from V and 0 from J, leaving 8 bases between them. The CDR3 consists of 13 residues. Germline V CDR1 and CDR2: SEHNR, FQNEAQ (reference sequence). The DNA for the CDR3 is TGTGCCAGCAGACTGGGGGTGAACACTGAAGCTTTCTTT. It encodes CASRLGVNTEAFF.

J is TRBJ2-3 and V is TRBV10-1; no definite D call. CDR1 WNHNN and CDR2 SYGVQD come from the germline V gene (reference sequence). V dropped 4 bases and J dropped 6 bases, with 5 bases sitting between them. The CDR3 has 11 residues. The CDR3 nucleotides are TGCGCCAGCAGTGTCTCGGATACGCAGTATTTT. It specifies CASSVSDTQYF.

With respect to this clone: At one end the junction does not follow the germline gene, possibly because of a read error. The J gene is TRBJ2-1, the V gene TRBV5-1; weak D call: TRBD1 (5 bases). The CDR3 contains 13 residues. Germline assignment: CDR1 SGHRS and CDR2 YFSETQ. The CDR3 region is CASSLGQGKGRIF. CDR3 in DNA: TGCGCCAGCAGCTTGGGGCAGGGTAAGGGCAGGATCTTC.

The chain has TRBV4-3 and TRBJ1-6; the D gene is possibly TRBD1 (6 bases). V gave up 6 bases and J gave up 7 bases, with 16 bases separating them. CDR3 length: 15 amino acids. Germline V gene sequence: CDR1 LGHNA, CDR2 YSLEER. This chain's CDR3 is CASRGGGATNSPLHF. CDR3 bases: TGCGCCAGCAGGGGTGGGGGGGCGACCAATTCACCCCTCCACTTT.

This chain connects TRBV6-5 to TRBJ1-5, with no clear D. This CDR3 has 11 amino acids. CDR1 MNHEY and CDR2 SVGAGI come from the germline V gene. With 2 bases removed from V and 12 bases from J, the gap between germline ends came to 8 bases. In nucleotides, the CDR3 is TGTGCCAGCAGTTACCCCCCTGTCCAGCATTTT. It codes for CASSYPPVQHF.

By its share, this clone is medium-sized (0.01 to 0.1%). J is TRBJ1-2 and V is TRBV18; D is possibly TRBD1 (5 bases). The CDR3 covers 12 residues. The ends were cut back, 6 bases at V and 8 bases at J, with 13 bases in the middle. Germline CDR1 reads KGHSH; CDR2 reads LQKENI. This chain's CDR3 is CASSAWGKGYTF. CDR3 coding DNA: TGTGCCAGCTCCGCCTGGGGGAAAGGCTACACCTTC.

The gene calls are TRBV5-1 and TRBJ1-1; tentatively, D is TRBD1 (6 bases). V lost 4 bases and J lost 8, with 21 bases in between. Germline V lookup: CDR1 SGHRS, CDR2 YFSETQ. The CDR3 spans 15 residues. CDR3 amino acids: CASSTPDRRNAEAFF. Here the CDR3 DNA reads TGCGCCAGCAGCACTCCGGACAGACGTAATGCGGAAGCTTTCTTT.

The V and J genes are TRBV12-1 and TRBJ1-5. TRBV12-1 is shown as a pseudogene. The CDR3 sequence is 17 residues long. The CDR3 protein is CASSFGPYQQGNQPQHF. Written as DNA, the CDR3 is TGTGCCAGCAGCTTTGGACCCTACCAACAAGGCAATCAGCCCCAGCATTTT.

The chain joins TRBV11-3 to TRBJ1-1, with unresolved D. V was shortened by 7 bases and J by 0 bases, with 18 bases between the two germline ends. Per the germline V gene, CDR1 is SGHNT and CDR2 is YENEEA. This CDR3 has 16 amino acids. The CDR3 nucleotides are TGTGCCAGCACCCCACGCCTACGGGGAATGAACACTGAAGCTTTCTTT. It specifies CASTPRLRGMNTEAFF.

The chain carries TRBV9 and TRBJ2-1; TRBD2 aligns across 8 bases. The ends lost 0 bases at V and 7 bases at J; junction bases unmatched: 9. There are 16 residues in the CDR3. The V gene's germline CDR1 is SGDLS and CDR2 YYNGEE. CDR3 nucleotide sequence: TGTGCCAGCAGCGTAGGAACCGAGACTAGCGTAAATGAGCAGTTCTTC. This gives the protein CASSVGTETSVNEQFF.

The chain's CDR3 is CASSEGSGYSNQPQHF. The CDR3, as DNA: TGTGCCAGCAGTGAAGGCTCGGGCTATAGCAATCAGCCCCAGCATTTT. V is TRBV6-1 and J is TRBJ1-5, with D hard to call. The length of the CDR3 is 16 residues. The V end was cut by 1 base, the J end by 0 bases, with 10 bases between. CDR1 is MNHNS, CDR2 SASEGT, per germline.